The rows below give T cell receptor beta chains drawn from one sample of a study of siplizumab effects on memory and regulatory T cells. Clones were read by immunoSEQ multiplex PCR, and TCRdb kept only the in-frame ones, dropping some. The sample has about 100,000 clones, roughly 94% seen once. The material sequenced was non-Treg CD4+ T cells sorted from blood. The receptors were sampled from a human donor in good health. The CDR3 runs from the conserved cysteine through the conserved F or W. A D gene is named only where the DNA matches it firmly. Some rows mark clone size as missing; the rest say once, few, many or name a class of expanded clone.

abundance	v_gene	j_gene	d_gene	CDR3aa	CDR3nt
-	TRBV9	TRBJ2-5	TRBD2	CASSPRTRQETQYF	TGTGCCAGCAGCCCCCGGACTAGGCAAGAGACCCAGTACTTC
-	TRBV5-1	TRBJ2-4	-	CASRPYPEGEKNIQYF	TGCGCCAGCAGACCCTACCCGGAGGGCGAGAAAAACATTCAGTACTTC
-	TRBV7-9	TRBJ1-2	TRBD1	CASSRQGMNYGYTF	TGTGCCAGCAGCCGACAGGGAATGAACTATGGCTACACCTTC
-	TRBV5-1	TRBJ2-2	-	CASSLAQKNTGELFF	TGCGCCAGCAGCTTGGCGCAGAAGAACACCGGGGAGCTGTTTTTT
-	TRBV6-1	TRBJ1-2	-	CASKTGGIYGYTF	TGTGCCAGCAAAACTGGGGGGATCTATGGCTACACCTTC
-	TRBV30	TRBJ1-5	-	CAWSVMGAHQPQHF	TGTGCCTGGAGTGTAATGGGGGCTCATCAGCCCCAGCATTTT
-	TRBV10-1	TRBJ1-4	-	CASIGQSINEKLFF	TGCGCCAGCATTGGCCAGTCGATTAATGAAAAACTGTTTTTT
-	TRBV19	TRBJ2-3	-	CASSPQTRVSGWTDTQYF	TGTGCCAGTAGCCCCCAGACCAGGGTGTCGGGATGGACAGATACGCAGTATTTT
once	TRBV11-2	TRBJ2-2	-	CASSPWTNTGELFF	TGTGCCAGCAGCCCGTGGACGAACACCGGGGAGCTGTTTTTT
-	TRBV30	TRBJ1-2	-	CAWSVTAKGYTF	TGTGCCTGGAGTGTTACAGCTAAGGGCTACACCTTC
-	TRBV25-1	TRBJ2-2	-	CASTPMGPGPGELFF	TGTGCCAGCACGCCCATGGGCCCAGGGCCCGGGGAGCTGTTTTTT
-	TRBV5-1	TRBJ1-2	TRBD1	CASSLPKGQGENGYTF	TGCGCCAGCAGCCTTCCCAAGGGACAGGGAGAGAATGGCTACACCTTC
-	TRBV11-2	TRBJ1-2	-	CASSPGGPPDGYTF	TGTGCCAGCAGCCCTGGGGGGCCGCCGGATGGCTACACCTTC
few	TRBV6-4	TRBJ2-5	TRBD2	CASSVRAGEDETQYF	TGTGCCAGCAGTGTCCGAGCGGGAGAGGATGAGACCCAGTACTTC
-	TRBV28	TRBJ1-6	-	CASRAQYNSPLHF	TGTGCCAGCAGGGCTCAATATAATTCACCCCTCCACTTT
-	TRBV6-1	TRBJ2-4	TRBD1	CASRAGGSKNIQYF	TGTGCCAGCAGGGCAGGGGGTTCCAAAAACATTCAGTACTTC